This passage covers 10 T cell receptor beta chains from one sample sequenced in a study of blood T cell repertoires in COVID-19. Libraries were prepared by immunoSEQ multiplex PCR; TCRdb keeps only in-frame clonotypes and omits some of them. This table has about 26,000 clones, about 80% appearing once. Sequenced input: peripheral blood. The origin of the receptors is an older man with active or convalescent COVID-19.

This sequence joins TRBV28 and TRBJ1-1; D is possibly TRBD1 (6 bases). The germline gives CDR1 MDHEN, CDR2 SYDVKM. The CDR3 totals 12 residues. V gave up 6 bases and J gave up 12 bases, with 17 bases separating them. The CDR3 protein is CASSSRQVETFF. CDR3 coding DNA: TGTGCCAGCAGCTCCCGACAGGTCGAGACTTTCTTT.

This chain links TRBV6-9 with TRBJ1-1, with unresolved D. The germline gives CDR1 MNHGY, CDR2 SVAAGI. With 3 bases removed from V and 1 base from J, the gap between germline ends came to 3 bases. This CDR3 region has 12 residues. The CDR3 reads CASSYQNTEAFF. DNA of the CDR3: TGTGCCAGCAGTTACCAGAACACTGAAGCTTTCTTT.

The V call is TRBV4-1, the J call TRBJ1-2, with TRBD1 matching over 8 bases. This CDR3 contains 16 residues. V lost 3 bases to trimming and J lost 1 base; unmatched junction nucleotides: 7. Germline CDR1 and CDR2: MGHRA and YSYEKL. The DNA for the CDR3 is TGCGCCAGCAGCCATAGTGGGACAGGCGTTAACTATGGCTACACCTTC. Its protein product is CASSHSGTGVNYGYTF.

The chain joins TRBV6-5 to TRBJ2-3, with 11 positions matching TRBD2. This CDR3 is 15 amino acids long. CDR1 is MNHEY and CDR2 is SVGAGI in the germline V gene. Trimming cost V 8 bases and J 5 bases; bases outside gene matches: 9. In DNA form, the CDR3 reads TGTGCCAGCGGTAGCGGGGGGGCCAGGCAAGATACGCAGTATTTT. Protein sequence: CASGSGGARQDTQYF.

The rearrangement links TRBV10-3 to TRBJ2-2; 10 bases align to TRBD2. The V segment lost 4 bases and the J segment 2 bases; nucleotides outside the gene matches: 1. Germline V CDR1 and CDR2: ENHRY, SYGVKD. The CDR3 totals 15 residues. CDR3 residues: CAISGTSGNTGELFF. CDR3 DNA: TGTGCCATCAGTGGGACTAGCGGAAACACCGGGGAGCTGTTTTTT.

V is TRBV4-2 and J is TRBJ2-7; the match to TRBD2 covers 11 bases. This CDR3 spans 18 amino acids. The junction had 12 bases not matched to a gene; V was cut back by 0 bases and J by 5 bases. Germline CDR1 reads LGHNA; CDR2 reads YNFKEQ. CDR3 amino acids: CASSQEAPSSGGRNEQYF. The DNA for the CDR3 is TGTGCCAGCAGCCAAGAAGCCCCTTCTAGCGGGGGGAGGAACGAGCAGTACTTC.

CDR3 nucleotides: TGTGCCAGCAGTTCTCGGGACAGGGTGAATGAGCAGTTCTTC. Protein: CASSSRDRVNEQFF. V gene TRBV7-8 combines with J gene TRBJ2-1, with TRBD1 identical over 9 bases. Germline V gene data show CDR1 as SGHVS and CDR2 as FQNEAQ. With 6 bases clipped from V and 7 bases from J, the junction kept 7 bases outside the gene matches. CDR3 size: 14 residues.

This chain connects TRBV5-1 to TRBJ2-6; D gene uncertain. This CDR3 comprises 18 residues. V lost 1 base and J lost 5, with 19 bases in between. Germline V gene lookup returns CDR1 SGHRS and CDR2 YFSETQ. The CDR3 reads CASSLLSGRSLRANVLTF. In DNA form, the CDR3 reads TGCGCCAGCAGCTTGCTTTCCGGCAGGTCGCTGAGGGCCAACGTCCTGACTTTC.

The rearrangement uses TRBV3-1 (or the pseudogene TRBV3-2) and TRBJ2-1, with 9 nucleotides matching TRBD2. The CDR3 length is 15 residues. V was clipped by 4 bases and J by 7 bases; unmatched bases: 8. Per germline, CDR1 LGHDT and CDR2 YNNKEL (reference sequence). CDR3 bases: TGTGCCAGCAGCCCCCGCGGGGGGGCAGGAAATGAGCAGTTCTTC. Its translation: CASSPRGGAGNEQFF.

The V call is TRBV2, the J call TRBJ1-5; 7 nucleotides agree with TRBD1. The CDR3 extends over 15 amino acids. In germline, CDR1 is SNHLY, CDR2 FYNNEI. V was clipped by 6 bases and J by 10 bases; unmatched bases: 15. The CDR3 DNA is TGTGCCAGCAGAGCCGGGACAGACTCGATCAGCCCCCAGCATTTT. Protein sequence: CASRAGTDSISPQHF.